What follows is one T cell receptor (beta chain) and its context. The source of the sample is a study of T cell changes during pregnancy in multiple sclerosis. Deletions cut 1 base from V and 7 bases from J, with 11 bases between. Germline V gene lookup returns CDR1 GTSNPN and CDR2 SVGIG (reference sequence). CDR3 length: 13 residues. The repertoire was sequenced with immunoSEQ multiplex PCR; TCRdb's copy has only in-frame clones and lacks some. This table holds some 77,000 clones, around 94% found once. This TCR was recovered from a female donor in good health, enrolled as a control in a pregnancy study. Specimen: peripheral blood, collected in the second trimester of pregnancy. This chain joins TRBV30 and TRBJ2-1; D is ambiguous. The DNA of the CDR3 is TGTGCCTGGAGTGGATCCAGCGCAAATGAGCAGTTCTTC. Translating it yields CAWSGSSANEQFF.